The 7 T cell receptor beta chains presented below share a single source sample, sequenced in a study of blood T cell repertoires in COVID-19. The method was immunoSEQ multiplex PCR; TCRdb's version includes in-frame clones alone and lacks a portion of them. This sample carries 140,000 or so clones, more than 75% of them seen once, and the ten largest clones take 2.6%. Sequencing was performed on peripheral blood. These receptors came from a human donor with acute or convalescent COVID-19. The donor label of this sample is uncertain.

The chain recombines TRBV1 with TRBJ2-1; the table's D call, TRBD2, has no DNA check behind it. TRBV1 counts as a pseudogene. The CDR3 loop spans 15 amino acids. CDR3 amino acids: CTSSQPSGRQDEQFF. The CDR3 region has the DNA TGCACCAGCAGCCAACCAAGCGGGAGGCAGGATGAGCAGTTCTTC.

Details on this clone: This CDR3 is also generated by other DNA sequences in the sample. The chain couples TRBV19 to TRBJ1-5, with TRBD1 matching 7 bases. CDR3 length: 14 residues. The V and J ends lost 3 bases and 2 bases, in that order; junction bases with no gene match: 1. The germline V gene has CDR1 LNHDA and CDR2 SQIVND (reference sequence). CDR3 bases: TGTGCCAGTAGTATTACAGGGGGCAATCAGCCCCAGCATTTT. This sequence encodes CASSITGGNQPQHF.

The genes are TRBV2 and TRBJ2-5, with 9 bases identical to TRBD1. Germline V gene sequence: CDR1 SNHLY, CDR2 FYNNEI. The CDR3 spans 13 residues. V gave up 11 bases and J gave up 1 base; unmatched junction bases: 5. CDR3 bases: TGTGCCGGGGGACAGGGAGGCCAAGAGACCCAGTACTTC. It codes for CAGGQGGQETQYF. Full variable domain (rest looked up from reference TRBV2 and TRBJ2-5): EPEVTQTPSHQVTQMGQEVILRCVPISNHLYFYWYRQILGQKVEFLVSFYNNEISEKSEIFDDQFSVERPDGSNFTLKIRSTKLEDSAMYFCAGGQGGQETQYFGPGTRLLVL.

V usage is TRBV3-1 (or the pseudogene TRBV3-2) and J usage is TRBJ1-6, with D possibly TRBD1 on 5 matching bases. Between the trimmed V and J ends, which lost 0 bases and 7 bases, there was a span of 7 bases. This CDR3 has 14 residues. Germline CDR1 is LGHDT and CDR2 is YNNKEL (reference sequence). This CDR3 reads CASSQEAGNSPLHF. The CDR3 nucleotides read TGTGCCAGCAGCCAAGAAGCAGGGAATTCACCCCTCCACTTT.

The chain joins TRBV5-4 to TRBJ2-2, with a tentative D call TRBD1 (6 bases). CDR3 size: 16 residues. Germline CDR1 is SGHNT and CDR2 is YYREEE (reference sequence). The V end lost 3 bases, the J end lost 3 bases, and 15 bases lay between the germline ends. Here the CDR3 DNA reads TGTGCCAGCAGCTCTGGGGGCGCCTCCGACACCGGGGAGCTGTTTTTT. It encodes CASSSGGASDTGELFF.

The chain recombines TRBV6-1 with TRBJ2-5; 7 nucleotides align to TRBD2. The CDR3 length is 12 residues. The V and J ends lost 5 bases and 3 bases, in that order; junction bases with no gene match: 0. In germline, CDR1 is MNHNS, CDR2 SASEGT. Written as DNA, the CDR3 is TGTGCCAGCAGTAGCGGGGAAGAGACCCAGTACTTC. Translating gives CASSSGEETQYF.

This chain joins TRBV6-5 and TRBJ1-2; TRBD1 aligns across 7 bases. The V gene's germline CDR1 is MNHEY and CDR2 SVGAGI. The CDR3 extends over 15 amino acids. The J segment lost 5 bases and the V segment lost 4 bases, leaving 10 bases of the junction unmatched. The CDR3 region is CASSSDVGGGYGYTF. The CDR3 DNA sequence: TGTGCCAGCAGTTCCGACGTAGGGGGCGGATATGGCTACACCTTC.